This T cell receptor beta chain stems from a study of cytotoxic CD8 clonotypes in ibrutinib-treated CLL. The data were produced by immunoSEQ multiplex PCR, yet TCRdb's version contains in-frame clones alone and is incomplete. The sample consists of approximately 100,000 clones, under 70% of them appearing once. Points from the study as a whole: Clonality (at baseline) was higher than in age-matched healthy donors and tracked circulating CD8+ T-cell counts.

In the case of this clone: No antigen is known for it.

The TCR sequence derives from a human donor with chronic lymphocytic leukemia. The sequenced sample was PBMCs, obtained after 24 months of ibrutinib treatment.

The CDR3 reads CAWIAQPDTEAFF. The CDR3 nucleotides read TGTGCCTGGATTGCGCAGCCGGACACTGAAGCTTTCTTT. V and J are TRBV30 and TRBJ1-1; D unclear. Germline V gene sequence: CDR1 GTSNPN, CDR2 SVGIG (reference sequence). Trimming stripped 4 bases from V and 3 bases from J, with 12 bases between. The length of the CDR3 is 13 residues.